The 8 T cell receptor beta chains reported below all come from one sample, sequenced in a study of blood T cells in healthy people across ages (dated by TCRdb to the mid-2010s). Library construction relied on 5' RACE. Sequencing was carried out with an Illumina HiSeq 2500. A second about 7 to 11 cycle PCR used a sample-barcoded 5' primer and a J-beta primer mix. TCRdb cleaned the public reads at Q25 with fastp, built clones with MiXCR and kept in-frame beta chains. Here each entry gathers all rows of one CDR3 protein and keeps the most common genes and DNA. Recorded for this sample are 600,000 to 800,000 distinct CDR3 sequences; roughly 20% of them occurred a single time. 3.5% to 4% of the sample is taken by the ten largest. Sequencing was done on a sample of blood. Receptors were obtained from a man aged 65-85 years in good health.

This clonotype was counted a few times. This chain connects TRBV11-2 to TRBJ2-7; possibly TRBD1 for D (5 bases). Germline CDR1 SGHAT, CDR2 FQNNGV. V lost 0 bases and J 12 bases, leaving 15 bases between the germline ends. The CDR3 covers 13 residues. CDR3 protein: CASSLEVGAGWYF. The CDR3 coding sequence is TGTGCCAGCAGCTTAGAAGTTGGGGCAGGGTGGTACTTC.

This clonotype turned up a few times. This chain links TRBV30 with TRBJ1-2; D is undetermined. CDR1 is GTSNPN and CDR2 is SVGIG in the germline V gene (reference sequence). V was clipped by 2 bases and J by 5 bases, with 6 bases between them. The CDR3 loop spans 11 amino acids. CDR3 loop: CAWSNRYGYTF. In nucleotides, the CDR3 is TGTGCCTGGAGTAACAGATATGGCTACACCTTC.

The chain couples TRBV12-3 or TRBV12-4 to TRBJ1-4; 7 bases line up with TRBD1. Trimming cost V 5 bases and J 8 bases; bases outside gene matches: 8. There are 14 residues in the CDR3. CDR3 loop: CASSGGTAQEKLFF. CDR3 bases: TGTGCCAGCAGTGGCGGGACAGCCCAGGAAAAACTGTTTTTT.

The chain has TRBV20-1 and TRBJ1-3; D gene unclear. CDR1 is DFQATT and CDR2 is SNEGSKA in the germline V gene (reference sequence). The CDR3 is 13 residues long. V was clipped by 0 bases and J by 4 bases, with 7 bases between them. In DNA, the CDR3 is TGCAGTGCTAGAGATGGGGTGGGAAACACCATATATTTT. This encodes CSARDGVGNTIYF.

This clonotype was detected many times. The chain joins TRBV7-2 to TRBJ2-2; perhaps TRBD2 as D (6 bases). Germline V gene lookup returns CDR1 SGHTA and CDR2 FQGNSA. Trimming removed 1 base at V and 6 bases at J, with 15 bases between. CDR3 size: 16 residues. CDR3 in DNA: TGTGCCAGCAGCTTAGATGGGAGGAGGATTCCCGGGGAGCTGTTTTTT. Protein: CASSLDGRRIPGELFF.

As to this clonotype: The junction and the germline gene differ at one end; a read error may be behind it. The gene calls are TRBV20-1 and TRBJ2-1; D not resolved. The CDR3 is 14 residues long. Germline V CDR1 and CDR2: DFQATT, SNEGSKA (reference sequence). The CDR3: CSARGSNSYKEQFF. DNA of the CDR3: TGCAGTGCTAGAGGGTCTAACTCCTACAAAGAGCAGTTCTTC.

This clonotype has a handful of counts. DNA of the CDR3: TGTGCCAGCAGCTCAAGCGGAAGGGGGCTAGCGGACTACGAGCAGTACTTC. Its protein product is CASSSSGRGLADYEQYF. J is TRBJ2-1 and V is TRBV7-6; TRBD1 or TRBD2 may be the D gene (7 bases each). TRBJ2-7 explains the end of the DNA better; the J call may be wrong. The V gene's germline CDR1 is SGHVS and CDR2 FNYEAQ. There are 17 residues in the CDR3.

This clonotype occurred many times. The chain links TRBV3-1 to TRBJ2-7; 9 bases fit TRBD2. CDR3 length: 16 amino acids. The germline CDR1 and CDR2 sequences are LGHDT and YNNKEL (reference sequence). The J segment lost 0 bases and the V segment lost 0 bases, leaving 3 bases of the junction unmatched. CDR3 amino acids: CASSQDSGLASYEQYF. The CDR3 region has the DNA TGTGCCAGCAGCCAAGATTCGGGACTAGCCTCCTACGAGCAGTACTTC.